This T cell receptor beta chain derives from a study of vaccination effects on CD4 cells after COVID-19. Across the study: The vaccine given was either BNT162b2 or mRNA-1273, in two doses. Among convalescent patients, two provided samples 16 days and one week before vaccination. Study results and limitations: Among infection- and vaccine-induced clones, marked clonal contraction occurred late after vaccination.

The method was immunoSEQ multiplex PCR; TCRdb's version includes in-frame clones alone and lacks a portion of them. The profile shows tens of thousands of clones, 75% to 85% of them singletons. Notes on this clone: Its specificity is unknown.

The V end lost 1 base, the J end lost 5 bases, and 8 bases lay between the germline ends. The CDR3 sequence is 14 residues long. The germline V gene encodes CDR1 SGHAT and CDR2 FQNNGV. Pools of viral peptides were used by the ViraFEST assay to expand antigen-specific CD4+ T cells ahead of sequencing. CD4+ T cell isolation took place after about 11 days of culture. PCR showed that the person got SARS-CoV-2 infection at some point between March and December 2020. The V gene is TRBV11-2, the J gene TRBJ2-2; no clear D. The clonotype originates from a human donor who had a prior SARS-CoV-2 infection. Sequenced material: CD4+ T cells from PBMCs cultured with a peptide pool, taken before COVID-19 vaccination. CDR3 coding DNA: TGTGCCAGCAGCTTAGTCTGGGAAACCGGGGAGCTGTTTTTT. It yields the protein CASSLVWETGELFF.